A selection of T cell receptor beta chains follows, all from one sample in a study of Ad26.COV2.S vaccination and SARS-CoV-2 variants. The data were produced by immunoSEQ multiplex PCR, yet TCRdb's version contains in-frame clones alone and is incomplete. This sample yields some 480,000 clones, of which around 88% are seen a single time; 9.5% to 15% belongs to the top ten. The specimen comprised peripheral blood, sampled in a trial of Ad26.COV2.S vaccine versus placebo. These receptors were obtained from a person between 18 and 65 years old who received the Ad26.COV2.S COVID-19 vaccine or a placebo. Both conserved end residues are part of each CDR3. A D gene is named only where the DNA matches it firmly. Rows give clone size only sometimes, using once, few, many, or a class for an expanded clone.

>TRBV5-4|-|TRBJ2-1|-
CASSFARAGTRSYNEQFF
TGTGCCAGCAGCTTTGCCCGGGCGGGCACCCGATCCTACAATGAGCAGTTCTTC
>TRBV15|-|TRBJ1-2|once
CATSRDRGGVGYGYTF
TGTGCCACCAGCAGAGATCGTGGGGGAGTCGGCTATGGCTACACCTTC
>TRBV29-1|TRBD1|TRBJ2-7|-
CSVEEGYSGTGLDEQYF
TGCAGCGTTGAAGAAGGATACTCCGGGACAGGGTTAGACGAGCAGTACTTC
>TRBV7-2|TRBD1|TRBJ2-5|-
CASSLGTGLQETQYF
TGTGCCAGCAGCCTCGGGACAGGACTACAAGAGACCCAGTACTTC
>TRBV6-8|TRBD2|TRBJ2-3|-
CATKGREMVADTQYF
TGTGCCACAAAGGGGAGGGAGATGGTGGCAGATACGCAGTATTTT
>TRBV7-2|-|TRBJ1-1|-
CASSYDGFEAFF
TGTGCCAGCAGCTACGACGGATTTGAAGCTTTCTTT
>TRBV4-2|TRBD2|TRBJ2-3|-
CASSQDRAGGAGDTQYF
TGTGCCAGCAGCCAAGATCGGGCGGGAGGGGCCGGAGATACGCAGTATTTT
>TRBV7-2|TRBD2|TRBJ2-5|-
CASSLAGTRGWAETQYF
TGTGCCAGCAGCTTAGCAGGGACTAGGGGTTGGGCAGAGACCCAGTACTTC
>TRBV27|-|TRBJ2-3|-
CASSLSWGTDTQYF
TGTGCCAGCAGTTTATCCTGGGGGACAGATACGCAGTATTTT
>TRBV30|TRBD1|TRBJ1-1|-
CAWSVPSITQGAEAFF
TGTGCCTGGAGTGTCCCTTCTATAACGCAGGGGGCTGAAGCTTTCTTT
>TRBV4-2|-|TRBJ1-2|-
CASSQAGGGYGYTF
TGTGCCAGCAGCCAAGCGGGGGGAGGGTATGGCTACACCTTC
>TRBV7-3|-|TRBJ2-1|-
CASSFRASPEQFF
TGTGCCAGCAGCTTCCGAGCCAGTCCTGAGCAGTTCTTC
>TRBV30|TRBD1|TRBJ1-5|-
CAWSYPGQGNLWPQHF
TGTGCCTGGAGCTACCCGGGACAGGGGAACTTGTGGCCCCAGCATTTT
>TRBV18|-|TRBJ1-2|-
CASSPGTESTF
TGTGCCAGCTCACCGGGGACCGAGTCCACCTTC
>TRBV7-2|TRBD1|TRBJ2-5|-
CASSSNRGLETQYF
TGTGCCAGCAGCTCGAACAGGGGGCTGGAGACCCAGTACTTC
>TRBV6-6|-|TRBJ1-4|once
CASSYKGINEKLFF
TGTGCCAGCAGTTATAAGGGGATCAATGAAAAACTGTTTTTT
>TRBV3-1/TRBV3-2|-|TRBJ1-4|few
CASSQDTTNEKLFF
TGTGCCAGCAGCCAAGATACGACTAATGAAAAACTGTTTTTT
>TRBV14|-|TRBJ1-1|-
CASSPQGLNTEAFF
TGTGCCAGCAGCCCACAGGGTCTGAACACTGAAGCTTTCTTT
>TRBV5-4|TRBD1|TRBJ1-1|-
CASSRQGQNTEAFF
TGTGCCAGCAGCCGACAGGGGCAGAACACTGAAGCTTTCTTT
>TRBV6-2/TRBV6-3|-|TRBJ1-1|-
CASSLGQEAFF
TGTGCCAGCAGTCTCGGACAGGAAGCTTTCTTT
>TRBV19|-|TRBJ2-5|-
CASSIGSGETQYF
TGTGCCAGTAGTATAGGTTCCGGGGAGACCCAGTACTTC
>TRBV6-5|-|TRBJ2-3|-
CASSRGPSTDTQYF
TGTGCCAGCAGTCGGGGACCTAGCACAGATACGCAGTATTTT
>TRBV6-5|TRBD1|TRBJ2-7|few
CASSRGQGIYEQYF
TGTGCCAGCAGCCGGGGACAGGGGATCTACGAGCAGTACTTC
>TRBV6-2/TRBV6-3|-|TRBJ1-5|-
CASSHNQGLGNQPQHF
TGTGCCAGCAGTCACAATCAGGGCCTTGGCAATCAGCCCCAGCATTTT
>TRBV27|-|TRBJ2-1|once
CASSYAPAARNEQFF
TGTGCCAGCAGTTATGCCCCAGCCGCCCGCAATGAGCAGTTCTTC
>TRBV27|TRBD1|TRBJ1-5|-
CASSQDRDYSNQPQHF
TGTGCCAGCAGCCAGGACAGGGATTATAGCAATCAGCCCCAGCATTTT
>TRBV29-1|TRBD1|TRBJ2-3|-
CSVGRGKDTQYF
TGCAGCGTTGGCAGGGGGAAAGATACGCAGTATTTT
>TRBV4-3|-|TRBJ2-5|-
CASSQGVAETQYF
TGCGCCAGCAGCCAAGGAGTTGCGGAGACCCAGTACTTC
>TRBV19|TRBD2|TRBJ2-1|-
CASQTSGPNNEQFF
TGTGCCAGCCAGACTAGCGGGCCAAACAATGAGCAGTTCTTC
>TRBV6-5|TRBD2|TRBJ2-2|-
CASRASSGSTGELFF
TGTGCCAGCAGGGCGTCTAGCGGGAGCACCGGGGAGCTGTTTTTT
>TRBV4-1|TRBD1|TRBJ1-2|once
CASSQTGGFYGYTF
TGCGCCAGCAGCCAGACAGGGGGCTTCTATGGCTACACCTTC
>TRBV28|TRBD1|TRBJ2-7|-
CASSFHPRDRGNEQYF
TGTGCCAGCAGTTTTCATCCCCGGGACAGGGGGAACGAGCAGTACTTC
>TRBV7-8|-|TRBJ1-2|-
CASSFRDRSYGYTF
TGTGCCAGCAGCTTCCGAGACAGGTCCTATGGCTACACCTTC
>TRBV7-9|-|TRBJ1-4|-
CAAETPGPTNEKLFF
TGTGCCGCAGAGACTCCGGGTCCAACTAATGAAAAACTGTTTTTT
>TRBV30|-|TRBJ1-4|-
CAWSRPGGWGEKLFF
TGTGCCTGGAGCCGTCCCGGGGGATGGGGTGAAAAACTGTTTTTT
>TRBV19|TRBD1|TRBJ1-5|-
CASSPGQGNQPQHF
TGTGCCAGTAGTCCCGGACAGGGCAATCAGCCCCAGCATTTT
>TRBV28|TRBD2|TRBJ2-2|once
CASSFLGLAGVNTGELFF
TGTGCCAGCAGTTTTTTGGGACTAGCGGGAGTAAACACCGGGGAGCTGTTTTTT
>TRBV30|-|TRBJ1-6|-
CAWRPRGGYNSPLHF
TGTGCCTGGAGACCCAGGGGAGGGTATAATTCACCCCTCCACTTT
>TRBV6-6|-|TRBJ1-3|-
CASSYSGPIYF
TGTGCCAGCAGTTATTCGGGACCCATATATTTT
>TRBV7-9|-|TRBJ2-3|once
CASSLDGGSADTQYF
TGTGCCAGCAGCTTAGATGGGGGCTCGGCAGATACGCAGTATTTT
>TRBV19|-|TRBJ1-1|-
CASSIGYGNGEAFF
TGTGCCAGTAGTATAGGTTACGGGAACGGTGAAGCTTTCTTT
>TRBV19|-|TRBJ2-7|once
CASSKRTETYEQYF
TGTGCCAGTAGTAAACGGACAGAGACCTACGAGCAGTACTTC
>TRBV11-2|TRBD1|TRBJ1-2|-
CASSPIKGTALNYGYTF
TGTGCCAGCAGCCCGATAAAAGGGACAGCTCTTAACTATGGCTACACCTTC
>TRBV10-3|-|TRBJ2-7|-
CAIRPGPANSYEQYF
TGTGCCATCAGGCCGGGACCAGCAAATTCCTACGAGCAGTACTTC
>TRBV4-1|-|TRBJ1-5|-
CASSQEYGGGSIQPQHF
TGCGCCAGCAGCCAAGAGTATGGAGGGGGTTCGATTCAGCCCCAGCATTTT
>TRBV19|-|TRBJ1-1|-
CASSILVGTEAFF
TGTGCCAGTAGTATCCTCGTCGGGACTGAAGCTTTCTTT
>TRBV2|-|TRBJ1-4|-
CASSEGQATGEKLFF
TGTGCCAGCAGTGAGGGTCAGGCCACGGGTGAAAAACTGTTTTTT
>TRBV30|-|TRBJ2-5|-
CAWSAGHAIKETQYF
TGTGCCTGGAGTGCGGGCCACGCTATTAAGGAGACCCAGTACTTC
>TRBV19|-|TRBJ1-1|-
CASDQVGGNTEAFF
TGTGCCAGCGACCAGGTCGGGGGGAACACTGAAGCTTTCTTT
>TRBV28|-|TRBJ1-1|-
CASSSQGWAPEAFF
TGTGCCAGCAGTTCCCAGGGTTGGGCGCCTGAAGCTTTCTTT
>TRBV19|-|TRBJ1-1|-
CASSMGLGNTEAFF
TGTGCCAGTAGTATGGGTCTAGGGAACACTGAAGCTTTCTTT
>TRBV19|-|TRBJ2-1|-
CASRPGSSYNEQFF
TGTGCCAGTAGGCCGGGTAGCTCCTACAATGAGCAGTTCTTC